Included here is one T cell receptor beta chain sequence, with context. Its target is unknown. This entry is derived from a study of cytomegalovirus exposure and HLA in healthy donors. Study observations and caveats: Most CMV-associated TCR beta chains were later found to appear HLA-restricted. More than 150 TCR beta chains were listed as cytomegalovirus-associated.

PCR used 60 Vbeta primers and 13 Jbeta primers. TCRdb keeps only in-frame clones here, not all; method: immunoSEQ multiplex PCR. The sample carries approximately 150,000 clones, approximately 80% recorded once. V lost 6 bases and J lost 5; bases outside the gene matches: 11. CDR3 size: 16 residues. Germline V gives CDR1 SGHRS, CDR2 YFSETQ. The sequence was obtained from a man younger than 45 in good health and CMV-seropositive. The V and J genes are TRBV5-1 and TRBJ1-4, with 9 nucleotides matching TRBD1. The material sequenced was PBMCs. In nucleotides, the CDR3 is TGCGCCAGCAAGAAAGGGACAGGGAGGGGGAATGAAAAACTGTTTTTT. Residues: CASKKGTGRGNEKLFF.